This is a list of T cell receptor beta chains from one sample in a study of T cell responses to AZD1222 COVID-19 vaccine. Assay: immunoSEQ multiplex PCR; the TCRdb copy retains only in-frame clones and omits some. The sample holds approximately 75,000 clones, around 86% seen once. This material consisted of peripheral blood, taken 28 days after the second AZD1222 dose. The receptors come from an adult who received the AZD1222 COVID-19 vaccine. The CDR3 runs from the conserved cysteine through the conserved F or W. The D gene is left open where the match is weak. For some rows the clone size is stated as once, few or many, or as a class when expanded; others skip it.

clone_size: few; v_call: TRBV14; d_call: NA; j_call: TRBJ1-1; cdr3_nt: TGTGCCAGCAGCCCTTCGGGCGGGGGGCGTATGACTGAAGCTTTCTTT; cdr3_aa: CASSPSGGGRMTEAFF
clone_size: few; v_call: TRBV12-2; d_call: NA; j_call: TRBJ2-3; cdr3_nt: TGTGCAAGTCGCTTACCAGACAGGGCGGATACGCAGTATTTT; cdr3_aa: CASRLPDRADTQYF
clone_size: NA; v_call: TRBV12-3/TRBV12-4; d_call: TRBD1; j_call: TRBJ1-5; cdr3_nt: TGTGCCAGCAGTGGACAGGGGAGACAGCCCCAGCATTTT; cdr3_aa: CASSGQGRQPQHF
clone_size: NA; v_call: TRBV2; d_call: NA; j_call: TRBJ2-1; cdr3_nt: TGTGCCAGCAGGGTAAGGAATGAGCAGTTCTTC; cdr3_aa: CASRVRNEQFF
clone_size: NA; v_call: TRBV14; d_call: NA; j_call: TRBJ1-1; cdr3_nt: TGTGCCAGCAGCCCGGTTGAAGTGGCTTTCTTT; cdr3_aa: CASSPVEVAFF
clone_size: once; v_call: TRBV5-6; d_call: NA; j_call: TRBJ2-5; cdr3_nt: TGTGCCAGCAGCTTGTTATTGGGGGGGCGGGAGACCCAGTACTTC; cdr3_aa: CASSLLLGGRETQYF
clone_size: few; v_call: TRBV7-3; d_call: NA; j_call: TRBJ2-2; cdr3_nt: TGTGCCAGCAGGCCCGGGTCAAGGGGCGGGGAGCTGTTTTTT; cdr3_aa: CASRPGSRGGELFF
clone_size: NA; v_call: TRBV7-3; d_call: NA; j_call: TRBJ2-3; cdr3_nt: TGTGCCAGCAGCTCCCACACAGATACGCAGTATTTT; cdr3_aa: CASSSHTDTQYF
clone_size: few; v_call: TRBV27; d_call: NA; j_call: TRBJ1-6; cdr3_nt: TGTGCCAGCAGTTTATCCGGGCAGGGTTTGTATTCACCCCTCCACTTT; cdr3_aa: CASSLSGQGLYSPLHF
clone_size: NA; v_call: TRBV6-1; d_call: NA; j_call: TRBJ2-5; cdr3_nt: TGTGCCAGCAGTGAAACCCCGAGGGCACGACAAGAGACCCAGTACTTC; cdr3_aa: CASSETPRARQETQYF
clone_size: NA; v_call: TRBV5-1; d_call: TRBD2; j_call: TRBJ2-3; cdr3_nt: TGCGCCAGCAGCCGCCTCTCTGCGGGGGTCACAGATACGCAGTATTTT; cdr3_aa: CASSRLSAGVTDTQYF
clone_size: NA; v_call: TRBV7-2; d_call: NA; j_call: TRBJ2-7; cdr3_nt: TGTGCCAGCAGCTCGGGACCCCCCTCAAACGAGCAGTACTTC; cdr3_aa: CASSSGPPSNEQYF
clone_size: NA; v_call: TRBV2; d_call: TRBD1; j_call: TRBJ1-1; cdr3_nt: TGTGCCAGCAGTCCCCGGACAGGTCTGAACACTGAAGCTTTCTTT; cdr3_aa: CASSPRTGLNTEAFF
clone_size: NA; v_call: TRBV6-1; d_call: NA; j_call: TRBJ2-3; cdr3_nt: TGTGCCAGCAGTGATTACGCGGGTACGCAGTATTTT; cdr3_aa: CASSDYAGTQYF
clone_size: NA; v_call: TRBV6-5; d_call: TRBD2; j_call: TRBJ2-7; cdr3_nt: TGTGCCAGCAGTTACTCGGGTAGCGGGGGACTATACGAGCAGTACTTC; cdr3_aa: CASSYSGSGGLYEQYF
clone_size: NA; v_call: TRBV4-1; d_call: NA; j_call: TRBJ1-3; cdr3_nt: TGCGCCAGCAGCCAAGAATTTTGGGGGGTTGGAAACACCATATATTTT; cdr3_aa: CASSQEFWGVGNTIYF
clone_size: NA; v_call: TRBV7-3; d_call: NA; j_call: TRBJ2-2; cdr3_nt: TGTGCCAGCAGCCCACAAACCGGGGAGCTGTTTTTT; cdr3_aa: CASSPQTGELFF
clone_size: NA; v_call: TRBV1; d_call: NA; j_call: TRBJ2-5; cdr3_nt: TGCACCAGCCCCCGAGGCCTAGCGAGGCAAGAGACCCAGTACTTC; cdr3_aa: CTSPRGLARQETQYF
clone_size: NA; v_call: TRBV10-3; d_call: NA; j_call: TRBJ1-5; cdr3_nt: TGTGCCATCAGTGAGGGGGCCAATCAGCCCCAGCATTTT; cdr3_aa: CAISEGANQPQHF
clone_size: NA; v_call: TRBV19; d_call: NA; j_call: TRBJ2-7; cdr3_nt: TGTGCCAGTAGTAAGACCTCGGACGAGCAGTACTTC; cdr3_aa: CASSKTSDEQYF
clone_size: NA; v_call: TRBV6-5; d_call: NA; j_call: TRBJ2-1; cdr3_nt: TGTGCCAGCAGCATACTAAGTCCTAGCGAGGATGAGCAGTTCTTC; cdr3_aa: CASSILSPSEDEQFF
clone_size: once; v_call: TRBV14; d_call: NA; j_call: TRBJ1-2; cdr3_nt: TGTGCCAGCAGCCAAGAACGGCACTATGGCTACACCTTC; cdr3_aa: CASSQERHYGYTF
clone_size: NA; v_call: TRBV5-4; d_call: TRBD1; j_call: TRBJ1-2; cdr3_nt: TGTGCCAGCAGCTCCTTACAGGGGGCCGGAGATGGCTACACCTTC; cdr3_aa: CASSSLQGAGDGYTF
clone_size: NA; v_call: TRBV12-3/TRBV12-4; d_call: NA; j_call: TRBJ1-2; cdr3_nt: TGTGCCAGCAGTCGAGTCTATGGCTACACCTTC; cdr3_aa: CASSRVYGYTF
clone_size: NA; v_call: TRBV7-2; d_call: TRBD1; j_call: TRBJ1-4; cdr3_nt: TGTGCCAGTAAAAAGGGGGCCGGTGAAAAACTGTTTTTT; cdr3_aa: CASKKGAGEKLFF